One sample yielded the 21 T cell receptor beta chains listed below, sequenced in a study of blood T cell repertoires in COVID-19. Here immunoSEQ multiplex PCR was the method, and the copy in TCRdb shows in-frame clones only, minus some. This table holds 180,000 or so clones, around 83% found once. The specimen sequenced was peripheral blood. All receptors derive from a man aged 18 to 29 with acute or convalescent COVID-19.

The V call is TRBV7-9, the J call TRBJ1-4, with TRBD1 identical over 9 bases. This CDR3 comprises 14 residues. Germline V lookup: CDR1 SEHNR, CDR2 FQNEAQ (reference sequence). Germline trimming cut 3 bases from V and 5 bases from J; bases unmatched to any gene: 1. Here the CDR3 DNA reads TGTGCCAGCAGCTTGGGACAGGGAAATGAAAAACTGTTTTTT. Its translation: CASSLGQGNEKLFF.

This rearrangement joins TRBV18 to TRBJ2-6; 8 bases map to TRBD2. The CDR3 is 16 amino acids. The J segment lost 2 bases and the V segment lost 3 bases, leaving 3 bases of the junction unmatched. Looked up from germline, CDR1 is KGHSH and CDR2 is LQKENI. DNA for the CDR3: TGTGCCAGCTCACCTGACGGGGGGGCTGGGGCCAACGTCCTGACTTTC. It yields the protein CASSPDGGAGANVLTF.

The genes are TRBV10-3 and TRBJ1-6; 9 nucleotides line up with TRBD1. V lost 0 bases, J lost 6 bases, and 6 bases stayed unmatched. This CDR3 has 17 residues. Germline V gene data show CDR1 as ENHRY and CDR2 as SYGVKD. In DNA form, the CDR3 reads TGTGCCATCAGTGAGTCGATGGGACAGGGCATTAATTCACCCCTCCACTTT. It yields the protein CAISESMGQGINSPLHF.

CDR3 region: CASSEGQGSYEQFF. CDR3 bases: TGTGCCAGCAGTGAGGGACAGGGATCGTATGAGCAGTTCTTC. The rearrangement links TRBV6-4 to TRBJ2-1, with TRBD1 matching 9 bases. The germline CDR1 and CDR2 sequences are MRHNA and SNTAGT. The CDR3 is 14 amino acids. With 3 bases clipped from V and 8 bases from J, the junction kept 5 bases outside the gene matches.

This clone was seen more than once but under ten times. This sequence joins TRBV7-9 and TRBJ1-2; 7 bases line up with TRBD1. CDR1 is SEHNR and CDR2 is FQNEAQ in the germline V gene (reference sequence). The CDR3 loop spans 15 amino acids. V shed 3 bases and J 0 bases; nucleotides not matched to a gene: 4. This CDR3 is CASSFGQATNYGYTF. The CDR3 nucleotides are TGTGCCAGCAGCTTTGGACAGGCGACTAACTATGGCTACACCTTC.

V is TRBV6-5 and J is TRBJ1-4; 11 bases line up with TRBD1. V was clipped by 6 bases and J by 7 bases; unmatched bases: 7. The CDR3 runs 15 residues. The V gene's germline CDR1 is MNHEY and CDR2 SVGAGI. The CDR3 DNA is TGTGCCAGCAGACCCGGGACAGGGGGGGGTGAAAAACTGTTTTTT. It translates to CASRPGTGGGEKLFF.

The V and J genes are TRBV7-9 and TRBJ2-3; D is perhaps TRBD1 (6 bases). The germline V gene encodes CDR1 SEHNR and CDR2 FQNEAQ (reference sequence). V lost 7 bases to trimming and J lost 8 bases, with 13 bases between them. The CDR3 length is 12 residues. CDR3 nucleotides: TGTGCCAGCAAACGAACAGGGATTACGCAGTATTTT. The encoded protein is CASKRTGITQYF.

The chain uses TRBV7-9 and TRBJ2-3; 7 bases agree with TRBD1. The germline V gene has CDR1 SEHNR and CDR2 FQNEAQ (reference sequence). The CDR3 loop spans 15 amino acids. J lost 2 bases, V lost 6 bases, and 8 bases had no gene match. The CDR3 DNA reads TGTGCCAGCAGAGATGCAGGGGGTCTCACAGATACGCAGTATTTT. Translating it yields CASRDAGGLTDTQYF. Variable domain in full (rest from reference TRBV7-9 and TRBJ2-3): DTGVSQNPRHKITKRGQNVTFRCDPISEHNRLYWYRQTLGQGPEFLTYFQNEAQLEKSRLLSDRFSAERPKGSFSTLEIQRTEQGDSAMYLCASRDAGGLTDTQYFGPGTRLTVL.

The J gene is TRBJ1-5, the V gene TRBV19; possible D gene TRBD1, 6 bases. Trimming pared 6 bases from V and 4 bases from J, leaving 13 bases between. CDR3 length: 14 residues. Germline V gives CDR1 LNHDA, CDR2 SQIVND (reference sequence). The CDR3 bases are TGTGCCAGTAGCAACAGGGACGGGAATCAGCCCCAGCATTTT. Encoded protein: CASSNRDGNQPQHF.

The V and J genes are TRBV30 and TRBJ1-1; 8 bases fit TRBD1. The V gene end was trimmed by 1 base and the J gene end by 5 bases; junction bases not matched to a gene: 3. CDR1 and CDR2 from the germline V gene are GTSNPN and SVGIG (reference sequence). The CDR3 contains 13 residues. CDR3 in amino acids: CAWSGQGLTEAFF. For the CDR3, the DNA is TGTGCCTGGAGTGGACAGGGGTTGACTGAAGCTTTCTTT.

The chain has TRBV15 and TRBJ1-2, with 8 bases lining up with TRBD1. Looked up from germline, CDR1 is LNHNV and CDR2 is YYDKDF (reference sequence). This CDR3 has 16 residues. The J segment lost 8 bases and the V segment lost 0 bases, leaving 11 bases of the junction unmatched. Here the CDR3 DNA reads TGTGCCACCAGCAGAGATCGCGGGACAGGATTTGACGGCTACACCTTC. Amino acids: CATSRDRGTGFDGYTF.

V gene TRBV12-3 or TRBV12-4 combines with J gene TRBJ2-1; 8 nucleotides line up with TRBD1. The CDR3 has 13 residues. J was trimmed by 9 bases and V by 3 bases; bases with no gene match: 4. The CDR3 DNA follows: TGTGCCAGCAGTTTCGACAGGGGTTTTGAGCAGTTCTTC. Its translation is CASSFDRGFEQFF.

This chain connects TRBV2 to TRBJ1-1; 7 nucleotides match TRBD1. V lost 4 bases, J lost 10 bases, and 9 bases stayed unmatched. Germline values: CDR1 SNHLY, CDR2 FYNNEI. This CDR3 region has 13 residues. The CDR3 bases are TGTGCCAGCAGTGCCGAGGGGGCTGGTTTAGCTTTCTTT. It specifies CASSAEGAGLAFF.

The chain is built from TRBV29-1 and TRBJ2-5; D may be TRBD1 (5 bases). Germline CDR1 and CDR2: SQVTM and ANQGSEA. The CDR3 extends over 15 amino acids. V lost 0 bases, J lost 5 bases, and 16 bases lay in between. In DNA, the CDR3 is TGCAGCGTTGAAGATCTCCGTGCAGGGTGGGAGACCCAGTACTTC. Its protein is CSVEDLRAGWETQYF.

The chain links TRBV25-1 to TRBJ1-2; the D gene is possibly TRBD1 (6 bases). CDR1 and CDR2 from the germline V gene are MGHDK and SYGVNS. The CDR3 spans 13 residues. V was pared by 4 bases and J by 5 bases, with 11 bases between. The chain's CDR3 is CASSGQEGYGYTF. The DNA for the CDR3 is TGTGCCAGCAGTGGACAGGAAGGATATGGCTACACCTTC.

The chain combines TRBV7-9 with TRBJ1-3; 7 bases map to TRBD1. The CDR3 totals 16 residues. The J segment lost 5 bases and the V segment lost 1 base, leaving 8 bases of the junction unmatched. The germline gives CDR1 SEHNR, CDR2 FQNEAQ (reference sequence). The CDR3 sequence is CASSLEGASRRNTIYF. For the CDR3, the DNA is TGTGCCAGCAGCTTAGAGGGGGCCTCGAGAAGAAACACCATATATTTT. The complete variable domain, with remaining parts taken from reference TRBV7-9 and TRBJ1-3, reads DTGVSQNPRHKITKRGQNVTFRCDPISEHNRLYWYRQTLGQGPEFLTYFQNEAQLEKSRLLSDRFSAERPKGSFSTLEIQRTEQGDSAMYLCASSLEGASRRNTIYFGEGSWLTVV.

The sample holds one count of this clone. This sequence joins TRBV19 and TRBJ1-5; weak D call: TRBD1 (6 bases). Germline V lookup: CDR1 LNHDA, CDR2 SQIVND (reference sequence). This CDR3 has 16 residues. Trimming took 4 bases from V and 4 from J, leaving 17 bases between them. The CDR3 region is CASSTQTGPANQPQHF. The CDR3, as DNA: TGTGCCAGTAGTACCCAGACAGGCCCAGCTAATCAGCCCCAGCATTTT.

This clone was detected once. The rearrangement uses TRBV27 and TRBJ1-2, with D maybe TRBD1 (5 bases). V lost 0 bases and J 6 bases, leaving 11 bases between the germline ends. The CDR3 has 14 amino acids. From germline, CDR1 is MNHEY and CDR2 SMNVEV (reference sequence). CDR3: CASSLSTGGDGYTF. For the CDR3, the DNA is TGTGCCAGCAGTTTATCGACGGGGGGAGATGGCTACACCTTC.

This clone was observed a handful of times. The V call is TRBV6-5, the J call TRBJ2-1; D is uncertain. The CDR3 extends over 12 amino acids. Between the trimmed V and J ends, which lost 6 bases and 8 bases, there was a span of 11 bases. Germline V lookup: CDR1 MNHEY, CDR2 SVGAGI. The CDR3 here is CASSRGDDEQFF. The CDR3 coding sequence is TGTGCCAGCAGCCGCGGTGACGATGAGCAGTTCTTC.

The genes are TRBV7-9 and TRBJ1-1, with 8 bases identical to TRBD1. Germline CDR1 reads SEHNR; CDR2 reads FQNEAQ (reference sequence). The CDR3 is made up of 14 amino acids. V lost 6 bases and J lost 8; bases outside the gene matches: 11. The CDR3 coding sequence is TGTGCCAGCAGACCGAGACAGGGGTATACAGAAGCTTTCTTT. This translates into CASRPRQGYTEAFF.

Here the CDR3 DNA reads TGTGCCAGCAGTGGAGGGGGGGCGAACACTGAAGCTTTCTTT. Protein product: CASSGGGANTEAFF. The chain is built from TRBV6-6 and TRBJ1-1; perhaps TRBD1 as D (6 bases). This CDR3 contains 14 residues. Trimming cost V 5 bases and J 1 base, with 11 bases left between them. In germline, CDR1 is MNHNY, CDR2 SVGAGI (reference sequence).